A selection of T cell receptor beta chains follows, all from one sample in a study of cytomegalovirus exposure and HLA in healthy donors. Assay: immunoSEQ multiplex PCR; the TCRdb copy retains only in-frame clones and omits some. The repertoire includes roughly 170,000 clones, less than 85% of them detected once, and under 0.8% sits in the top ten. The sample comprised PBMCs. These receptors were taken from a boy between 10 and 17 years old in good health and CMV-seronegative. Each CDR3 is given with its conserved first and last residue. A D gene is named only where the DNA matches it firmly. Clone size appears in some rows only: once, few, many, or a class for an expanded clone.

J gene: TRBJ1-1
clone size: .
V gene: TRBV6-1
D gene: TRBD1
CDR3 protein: CASRWSGGYTEAFF
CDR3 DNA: TGTGCCAGCAGGTGGTCAGGGGGTTATACTGAAGCTTTCTTT

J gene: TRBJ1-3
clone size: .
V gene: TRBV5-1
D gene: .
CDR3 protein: CASSLGGRGNSGNTIYF
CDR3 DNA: TGCGCCAGCAGCTTGGGGGGCCGGGGGAACTCTGGAAACACCATATATTTT

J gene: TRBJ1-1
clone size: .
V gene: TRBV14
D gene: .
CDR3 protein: CASIPTGNQLNTEAFF
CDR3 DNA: TGTGCCAGCATACCCACAGGGAACCAACTGAACACTGAAGCTTTCTTT

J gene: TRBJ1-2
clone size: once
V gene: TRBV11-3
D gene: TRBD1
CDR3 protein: CASSPPTGDYGYTF
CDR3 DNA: TGTGCCAGCAGCCCACCGACAGGGGACTATGGCTACACCTTC

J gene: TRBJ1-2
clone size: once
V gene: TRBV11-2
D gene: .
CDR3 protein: CASSLSGSGYGYTF
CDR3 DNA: TGTGCCAGCAGCTTATCGGGGTCGGGCTATGGCTACACCTTC

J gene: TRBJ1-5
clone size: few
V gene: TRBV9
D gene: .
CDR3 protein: CASSVGATAQPQHF
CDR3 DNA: TGTGCCAGCAGCGTAGGAGCAACAGCACAGCCCCAGCATTTT

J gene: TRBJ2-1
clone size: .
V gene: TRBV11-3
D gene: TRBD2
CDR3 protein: CASSSATSGGYNEQFF
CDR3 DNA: TGTGCCAGCAGCTCGGCCACTAGCGGGGGTTACAATGAGCAGTTCTTC

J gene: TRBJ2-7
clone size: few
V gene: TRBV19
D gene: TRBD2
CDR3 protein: CASSSRTSGRANYEQYF
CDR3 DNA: TGTGCCAGTAGTTCTCGGACTAGCGGGAGGGCCAATTACGAGCAGTACTTC

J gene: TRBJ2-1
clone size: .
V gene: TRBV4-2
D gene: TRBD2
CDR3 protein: CASLITGTSGNDEQFF
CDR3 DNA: TGTGCCAGCTTGATCACCGGGACTAGCGGGAACGATGAGCAGTTCTTC

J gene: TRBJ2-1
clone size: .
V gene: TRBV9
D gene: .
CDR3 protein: CASSVGGLNEQFF
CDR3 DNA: TGTGCCAGCAGCGTAGGGGGCCTCAATGAGCAGTTCTTC

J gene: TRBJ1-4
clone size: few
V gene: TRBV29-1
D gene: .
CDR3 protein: CSVTGPPTNEKLFF
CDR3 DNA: TGCAGCGTTACAGGGCCTCCGACTAATGAAAAACTGTTTTTT

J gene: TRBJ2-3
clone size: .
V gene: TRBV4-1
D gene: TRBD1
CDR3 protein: CASSSGGSSGDTQYF
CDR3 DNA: TGCGCCAGCAGCTCAGGGGGTTCCTCGGGTGATACGCAGTATTTT

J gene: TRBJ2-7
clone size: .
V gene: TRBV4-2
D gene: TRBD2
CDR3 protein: CASSQNLGGRNYEQYF
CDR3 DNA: TGTGCCAGCAGCCAAAACCTGGGCGGGAGAAATTACGAGCAGTACTTC

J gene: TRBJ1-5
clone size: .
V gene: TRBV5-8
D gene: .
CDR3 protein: CASSLGGGRSNQPQHF
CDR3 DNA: TGTGCCAGCAGCTTGGGGGGGGGCCGGAGCAATCAGCCCCAGCATTTT

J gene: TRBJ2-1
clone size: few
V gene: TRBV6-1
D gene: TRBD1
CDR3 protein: CASRTTRTGHNEQFF
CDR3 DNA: TGTGCCAGCAGAACTACCCGGACAGGACACAATGAGCAGTTCTTC

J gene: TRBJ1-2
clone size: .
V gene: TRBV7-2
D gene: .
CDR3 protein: CASRKEAYGYTF
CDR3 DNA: TGTGCCAGCCGAAAGGAGGCCTATGGCTACACCTTC